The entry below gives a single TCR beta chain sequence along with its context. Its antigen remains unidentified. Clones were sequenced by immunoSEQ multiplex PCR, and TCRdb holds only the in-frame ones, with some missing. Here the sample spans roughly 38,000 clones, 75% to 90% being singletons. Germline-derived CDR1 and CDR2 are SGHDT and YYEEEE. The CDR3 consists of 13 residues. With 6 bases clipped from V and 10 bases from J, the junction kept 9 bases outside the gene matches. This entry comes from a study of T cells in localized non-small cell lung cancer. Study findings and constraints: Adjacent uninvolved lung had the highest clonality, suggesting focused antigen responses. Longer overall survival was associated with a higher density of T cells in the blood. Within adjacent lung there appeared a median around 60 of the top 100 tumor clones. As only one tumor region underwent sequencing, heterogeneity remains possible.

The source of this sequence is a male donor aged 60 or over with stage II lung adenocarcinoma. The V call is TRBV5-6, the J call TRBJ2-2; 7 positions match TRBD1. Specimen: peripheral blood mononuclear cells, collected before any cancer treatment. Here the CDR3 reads CASKLRGRSELFF. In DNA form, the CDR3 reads TGTGCCAGCAAACTAAGGGGGCGGTCGGAGCTGTTTTTT.